These T cell receptor beta chains were read from a single sample in a study of early T cells in non-severe SARS-CoV-2 infection. TCRdb reanalysed the 5' RACE reads using MiXCR and keeps one entry per CDR3 protein. The sample has fewer than 50,000 distinct CDR3 sequences, approximately 6.1% seen once. The sequenced sample consisted of whole blood. The source of these receptors is an adult who was a healthcare worker with PCR-confirmed SARS-CoV-2 infection or an uninfected control (not recorded which). Each CDR3 is given with its conserved first and last residue. Each record gives: CDR3 DNA, CDR3 protein, V gene, D gene, J gene, clone size. D genes are given only for firm matches. Not all rows give a size; the values are once, few, many and, for expanded clones, a class.

DNA: TGCGCCAGCAGCCATGGGGCAGCCTCCTACGAGCAGTACTTC; CDR3: CASSHGAASYEQYF; V: TRBV4-1; D: .; J: TRBJ2-7; size: many
DNA: TGCAGTGCGTGGACCAGGGAGACCCAGTACTTC; CDR3: CSAWTRETQYF; V: TRBV20-1; D: .; J: TRBJ2-5; size: many
DNA: TGTGCCAGCAGTATCCCTGACGCTGGAGGTTACGGAGATACGCAGTATTTT; CDR3: CASSIPDAGGYGDTQYF; V: TRBV28; D: .; J: TRBJ2-3; size: medium-sized
DNA: TGTGCCAGCAGTTTAGTGACGGGAGGGACTTCTACGCAGTATTTT; CDR3: CASSLVTGGTSTQYF; V: TRBV12-3/TRBV12-4; D: TRBD2; J: TRBJ2-3; size: many
DNA: TGTGCCAGCAGTCCCACCGGGACAGGGAATTATGGCTACACCTTC; CDR3: CASSPTGTGNYGYTF; V: TRBV6-2/TRBV6-3; D: TRBD1; J: TRBJ1-2; size: many
DNA: TGTGCCAGCAGGTCCGGGACTCACTCTGGAAACACCATATATTTT; CDR3: CASRSGTHSGNTIYF; V: TRBV28; D: .; J: TRBJ1-3; size: few
DNA: TGCGCCAGCAGCCAAGAGGTGAGGGGGTTCACTGAAGCTTTCTTT; CDR3: CASSQEVRGFTEAFF; V: TRBV4-1; D: .; J: TRBJ1-1; size: few
DNA: TGTGCCAGCAGCAGTGGGGGCAGGTACGAGCAGTACTTC; CDR3: CASSSGGRYEQYF; V: TRBV6-5; D: .; J: TRBJ2-7; size: few
DNA: TGCAGCGCCATAGAGAGTAAAGAGACCCAGTACTTC; CDR3: CSAIESKETQYF; V: TRBV29-1; D: .; J: TRBJ2-5; size: medium-sized
DNA: TGCGCCAGCAGTGAGTCACAGGATACGCAGTATTTT; CDR3: CASSESQDTQYF; V: TRBV10-1; D: .; J: TRBJ2-3; size: many
DNA: TGTGCCAGCACCAAGTACAATGAGCAGTTCTTC; CDR3: CASTKYNEQFF; V: TRBV12-3/TRBV12-4; D: .; J: TRBJ2-1; size: many
DNA: TGTGCCTGGAGTGTCTCCTTGAGGGAGACCCAGTACTTC; CDR3: CAWSVSLRETQYF; V: TRBV30; D: .; J: TRBJ2-5; size: few
DNA: TGTGCCAGCAGTCCGGTACAGGGGAGCTACGAGCAGTACTTC; CDR3: CASSPVQGSYEQYF; V: TRBV5-4; D: TRBD1; J: TRBJ2-7; size: .
DNA: TGTGCCAGCAGTTCCAGGGCCCTAAACACCGGGGAGCTGTTTTTT; CDR3: CASSSRALNTGELFF; V: TRBV28; D: .; J: TRBJ2-2; size: many
DNA: TGCAGTGCTAGGTTGACGTCAGGACAAGGCTTCGTTTACGAGCAGTACTTC; CDR3: CSARLTSGQGFVYEQYF; V: TRBV20-1; D: .; J: TRBJ2-7; size: few
DNA: TGTGCCAGCAGTTTATACGGGGTACCCCACGAGCAGTACTTC; CDR3: CASSLYGVPHEQYF; V: TRBV27; D: .; J: TRBJ2-7; size: .
DNA: TGCAGCGTTGTTTCCCTCGGGACAGGCACAGATACGCAGTATTTT; CDR3: CSVVSLGTGTDTQYF; V: TRBV29-1; D: TRBD1; J: TRBJ2-3; size: .
DNA: TGCAGTGCTGGAGGGGGCACAGATACGCAGTATTTT; CDR3: CSAGGGTDTQYF; V: TRBV20-1; D: .; J: TRBJ2-3; size: many
DNA: TGTGCCAGCAGTGTCTCGGGACAGGGGCATTCACCCCTCCACTTT; CDR3: CASSVSGQGHSPLHF; V: TRBV6-1; D: TRBD1; J: TRBJ1-6; size: .
DNA: TGTGCCAGCAGCTCAAACAGGGGCTACGAGCAGTACTTC; CDR3: CASSSNRGYEQYF; V: TRBV7-6; D: TRBD1; J: TRBJ2-7; size: few
DNA: TGTGCCAGCAGCCAAGTTACAGGTCCGAATCAGCCCCAGCATTTT; CDR3: CASSQVTGPNQPQHF; V: TRBV3-1; D: .; J: TRBJ1-5; size: many
DNA: TGTGCCAGCAGCCAAGATCTCCCAGACAGGGAGGTAGACGAGCAGTACTTC; CDR3: CASSQDLPDREVDEQYF; V: TRBV3-1; D: .; J: TRBJ2-7; size: few
DNA: TGTGCCAGCAGCCCTCGACAGTCTACTGAAGCTTTCTTT; CDR3: CASSPRQSTEAFF; V: TRBV7-3; D: .; J: TRBJ1-1; size: .
DNA: TGTGCCAGCAGTTTATATATCCATCAGTTTTACAATGAGCAGTTCTTC; CDR3: CASSLYIHQFYNEQFF; V: TRBV27; D: .; J: TRBJ2-1; size: few
DNA: TGTGCCAGCTCTTTCCGGGATACGCAGTATTTT; CDR3: CASSFRDTQYF; V: TRBV18; D: .; J: TRBJ2-3; size: many
DNA: TGTGCCAGCAGTTCGGGACAAGGGCCGGCGGCCTATGGCTACACCTTC; CDR3: CASSSGQGPAAYGYTF; V: TRBV12-3/TRBV12-4; D: .; J: TRBJ1-2; size: many
DNA: TGTGCCAGCAGCTTAGGGTCCAGGGGGCGATATCCTAGCACAGATACGCAGTATTTT; CDR3: CASSLGSRGRYPSTDTQYF; V: TRBV7-8; D: TRBD1; J: TRBJ2-3; size: many
DNA: TGTGCCAGCAGCTTGGGACAGGGGTTTCAGCCCCAGCATTTT; CDR3: CASSLGQGFQPQHF; V: TRBV7-9; D: TRBD1; J: TRBJ1-5; size: many
DNA: TGTGCCATCAGTGAGTCGGCGGCGGGGAGCTCCTATAATTCACCCCTCCACTTT; CDR3: CAISESAAGSSYNSPLHF; V: TRBV10-3; D: .; J: TRBJ1-6; size: many
DNA: TGCGCCAGCAGCCAAGATAACGGGGCGGTGAGGGAGCAGTACTTC; CDR3: CASSQDNGAVREQYF; V: TRBV4-1; D: .; J: TRBJ2-7; size: few
DNA: TGTGCCAGCAGTGCGGGACAGGACACCGGGGAGCTGTTTTTT; CDR3: CASSAGQDTGELFF; V: TRBV5-4; D: TRBD1; J: TRBJ2-2; size: many
DNA: TGTGCCAGCAGCTTAAATCGGGGTCGGGAAACCCAGTACTTC; CDR3: CASSLNRGRETQYF; V: TRBV7-6; D: .; J: TRBJ2-5; size: .
DNA: TGCGCCAGCAGTGAGTTCAGCCGCAATCAGCCCCAGCATTTT; CDR3: CASSEFSRNQPQHF; V: TRBV10-2; D: .; J: TRBJ1-5; size: many
DNA: TGTGCCAGCAGTCCAGGACTAGCGGGGGAACTCCAGTACTTC; CDR3: CASSPGLAGELQYF; V: TRBV28; D: TRBD2; J: TRBJ2-5; size: many
DNA: TGTGCCAGCAGGGCCCGGCCCGGCGAGCAGTACTTC; CDR3: CASRARPGEQYF; V: TRBV28; D: .; J: TRBJ2-7; size: few
DNA: TGTGCCAGCAGCTTAGCTCTCTACGAGCAGTACTTC; CDR3: CASSLALYEQYF; V: TRBV7-9; D: .; J: TRBJ2-7; size: many
DNA: TGCAGTGCTCGCCCCCCTCCACGCCAAGAGACCCAGTACTTC; CDR3: CSARPPPRQETQYF; V: TRBV20-1; D: .; J: TRBJ2-5; size: many
DNA: TGTGCCAGCAGCCAAGCGGCCTCTGGGGCCAACGTCCTGACTTTC; CDR3: CASSQAASGANVLTF; V: TRBV3-1; D: .; J: TRBJ2-6; size: .
DNA: TGTGCCAGCTCACGAGACAGGTCGAACACTGAAGCTTTCTTT; CDR3: CASSRDRSNTEAFF; V: TRBV18; D: .; J: TRBJ1-1; size: few
DNA: TGCAGTGCTAGGGGTGGAGGGCATAGCGGGGAGCTGTTTTTT; CDR3: CSARGGGHSGELFF; V: TRBV20-1; D: .; J: TRBJ2-2; size: .
DNA: TGTGCCAGCAGTTACCCCACAGGGATGGGAACCGGGGAGCTGTTTTTT; CDR3: CASSYPTGMGTGELFF; V: TRBV6-2/TRBV6-3; D: .; J: TRBJ2-2; size: many
DNA: TGCAGCGTGACAGCTGCAGGCGTCGGCTACACCTTC; CDR3: CSVTAAGVGYTF; V: TRBV29-1; D: .; J: TRBJ1-2; size: many
DNA: TGTGCCAGCAGCGTTAACGGCAGGGAGAAAGAGACCCAGTACTTC; CDR3: CASSVNGREKETQYF; V: TRBV5-4; D: .; J: TRBJ2-5; size: .
DNA: TGCGCCAGCAGCTTGACCGGACGGGAAGCTTTCTTT; CDR3: CASSLTGREAFF; V: TRBV5-1; D: .; J: TRBJ1-1; size: many
DNA: TGCGCCAGCAGCTTGGATACTAGCGGAACCACAGATACGCAGTATTTT; CDR3: CASSLDTSGTTDTQYF; V: TRBV5-1; D: TRBD2; J: TRBJ2-3; size: few